A single sample gave rise to the 24 T cell receptor beta chains below, sequenced in a study of regulatory T cells in long-lasting Graves disease. Time point: newly diagnosed GD, antithyroid drugs for less than 3 months. Making the TCR library involved RNA that had been extracted from PBMCs. Arm-PCR of CDR3 regions and iRepertoire HTBI primers were the basis on which TCR beta libraries were built. Each CDR3 protein is one row after TCRdb ran MiXCR on the multiplex PCR reads. The sample has fewer than 650,000 distinct CDR3 sequences, roughly 15% seen once. The data also belong to a second study, concerning T cells in Graves' hyperthyroidism and ophthalmopathy.

The source material was peripheral blood mononuclear cells (PBMCs), sampled at new diagnosis, from a patient treated with antithyroid drugs. The receptors here all came from a woman aged 25-40 years with Graves disease.

The V gene is TRBV28, the J gene TRBJ2-5; TRBD2 matches at 11 bases. V lost 4 bases, J lost 3 bases, and 4 bases stayed unmatched. The CDR3 sequence is 15 residues long. CDR1 MDHEN and CDR2 SYDVKM come from the germline V gene. CDR3 coding DNA: TGTGCCAGCAGTTCGGGACTAGCGGTCGAAGAGACCCAGTACTTC. This translates into CASSSGLAVEETQYF.

This clonotype came up many times. The rearrangement uses TRBV28 and TRBJ2-7, with D unclear. Per germline, CDR1 MDHEN and CDR2 SYDVKM. V was pared by 7 bases and J by 5 bases, with 6 bases between. The CDR3 runs 10 residues. CDR3 amino acids: CASMSHEQYF. The CDR3 coding sequence is TGTGCCAGCATGTCTCACGAGCAGTACTTC.

A word on this clonotype: It may be a read error: a sequence one base away is much more abundant. The genes are TRBV14 and TRBJ2-7; possibly TRBD2 for D (6 bases). Germline V gene sequence: CDR1 SGHDN, CDR2 FVKESK. CDR3 length equals 14 residues. CDR3 protein: CTSSQAGSIYEQYF. The CDR3 coding sequence is TGTACCAGCAGCCAAGCGGGCAGCATCTACGAGCAGTACTTC.

This clonotype occurred many times. The chain employs TRBV2 and TRBJ2-1, with no clear D. The CDR3 sequence is 12 residues long. V lost 6 bases, J lost 8 bases, and 11 bases lay in between. Per the germline V gene, CDR1 is SNHLY and CDR2 is FYNNEI. CDR3 DNA: TGTGCCAGCAGGTGGTCACACGATGAGCAGTTCTTC. Translating gives CASRWSHDEQFF.

This clonotype was observed at least ten times. The chain uses TRBV2 and TRBJ2-7; TRBD2 agrees at 11 bases. The CDR3 is 16 residues long. Trimming removed 4 bases from V and 2 bases from J; junction bases left unmatched: 7. CDR1 SNHLY and CDR2 FYNNEI come from the germline V gene. The CDR3 sequence: CASSAGLAGGTYEQYF. The CDR3 coding sequence is TGTGCCAGCAGTGCAGGACTAGCGGGCGGCACCTACGAGCAGTACTTC.

This clonotype has a count of ten or more. The chain recombines TRBV20-1 with TRBJ1-2; D remains unclear. V was pared by 3 bases and J by 1 base, with 15 bases between. This CDR3 is built from 15 residues. Germline loops: CDR1 DFQATT, CDR2 SNEGSKA (reference sequence). CDR3 sequence (DNA): TGCAGTGCTAGTAGGGAAGGTATTCTTAACTATGGCTACACCTTC. Its protein product is CSASREGILNYGYTF.

This clonotype was observed many times. The rearrangement uses TRBV27 and TRBJ1-5; no clear D. Deletions cut 3 bases from V and 7 bases from J, with 16 bases between. CDR1 is MNHEY, CDR2 SMNVEV, per germline (reference sequence). This CDR3 contains 15 residues. CDR3 DNA sequence: TGTGCCAGCAGTTTGCTGGGTTTGCTAGGACAGCCCCAGCATTTT. It translates to CASSLLGLLGQPQHF.

The CDR3 DNA reads TGCAGCGTTGAAGAGGGGTACCGGGAGCAGTACTTC. As protein: CSVEEGYREQYF. The chain employs TRBV29-1 and TRBJ2-7; no clear D gene. Per germline, CDR1 SQVTM and CDR2 ANQGSEA. This CDR3 comprises 12 residues. Trimming shortened V by 0 bases and J by 7 bases, and 10 bases separated the two germline ends.

This clonotype was seen at least ten times. V is TRBV28 and J is TRBJ2-7; D possibly matches TRBD1 or TRBD2 (5 bases each). This CDR3 spans 12 amino acids. CDR1 is MDHEN and CDR2 is SYDVKM in the germline V gene. Trimming pared 5 bases from V and 9 bases from J, leaving 14 bases between. In DNA, the CDR3 is TGTGCCAGCAGTACGGGGACCCCGGGGCAGTACTTC. Residues: CASSTGTPGQYF. The complete variable domain, with remaining parts taken from reference TRBV28 and TRBJ2-7, reads DVKVTQSSRYLVKRTGEKVFLECVQDMDHENMFWYRQDPGLGLRLIYFSYDVKMKEKGDIPEGYSVSREKKERFSLILESASTNQTSMYLCASSTGTPGQYFGPGTRLTVT.

This clonotype showed up just a few times. The CDR3 here is CASSLTGRTGELFF. CDR3 bases: TGTGCCAGCAGCTTAACAGGGAGAACCGGGGAGCTGTTTTTT. The chain joins TRBV11-2 to TRBJ2-2, with D perhaps matching TRBD1 (6 bases). The CDR3 consists of 14 residues. The V gene lost 2 bases and the J gene lost 5 bases, with 9 bases spanning the gap. Germline lookup yields CDR1 SGHAT and CDR2 FQNNGV.

The chain has TRBV30 and TRBJ1-2; no definite D call. Germline V gene lookup returns CDR1 GTSNPN and CDR2 SVGIG (reference sequence). The V end was cut by 5 bases, the J end by 4 bases, with 14 bases between. The CDR3 runs 13 residues. DNA of the CDR3: TGTGCCTGGGGTCGGCTCTCCGGCTATGGCTACACCTTC. Translating gives CAWGRLSGYGYTF.

There are many counts of this clonotype. The J gene is TRBJ1-2, the V gene TRBV28; D gene uncertain. CDR1 is MDHEN and CDR2 is SYDVKM in the germline V gene. V was clipped by 2 bases and J by 6 bases, with 16 bases between them. The CDR3 has 15 residues. CDR3 coding DNA: TGTGCCAGCAGTTTAGGCAGGATAGTTTGGGATGGCTACACCTTC. Amino acids: CASSLGRIVWDGYTF.

This chain joins TRBV5-6 and TRBJ2-5; D possibly matches TRBD1 or TRBD2 (5 bases each). CDR1 is SGHDT, CDR2 YYEEEE, per germline. This CDR3 contains 17 residues. V shed 0 bases and J shed 2 bases, with 17 bases lying between them. The CDR3: CASSLGPGYPGQETQYF. For the CDR3, the DNA is TGTGCCAGCAGCTTGGGTCCAGGGTACCCGGGACAAGAGACCCAGTACTTC.

In this sample, this clonotype turned up many times. V is TRBV5-4 and J is TRBJ2-1; weak D call: TRBD2 (6 bases). The ends were cut back, 4 bases at V and 0 bases at J, with 11 bases in the middle. The CDR3 loop spans 15 amino acids. Germline V lookup: CDR1 SGHNT, CDR2 YYREEE (reference sequence). CDR3 amino acids: CASSAGLLSYNEQFF. The DNA for the CDR3 is TGTGCCAGCAGCGCGGGACTCCTCTCCTACAATGAGCAGTTCTTC.

In this sample, this clonotype turned up a few times. V is TRBV28 and J is TRBJ1-4; possibly TRBD1 for D (5 bases). With 0 bases removed from V and 5 bases from J, the gap between germline ends came to 10 bases. The CDR3 loop spans 15 amino acids. The germline gives CDR1 MDHEN, CDR2 SYDVKM. CDR3 nucleotide sequence: TGTGCCAGCAGTTTATGGGGGGGGGGGAATGAAAAACTGTTTTTT. This translates into CASSLWGGGNEKLFF.

This clonotype was counted many times. This chain links TRBV29-1 with TRBJ2-7; D might be TRBD1 or TRBD2, each matching 5 bases. Germline V gives CDR1 SQVTM, CDR2 ANQGSEA. This CDR3 has 14 amino acids. Trimming removed 4 bases from V and 0 bases from J, with 13 bases in between. The DNA for the CDR3 is TGCAGCGTTGGTAGTCGGGGCCTCTCCTACGAGCAGTACTTC. This gives the protein CSVGSRGLSYEQYF.

The chain is built from TRBV18 and TRBJ1-2; D remains unclear. Trimming stripped 2 bases from V and 0 bases from J, with 7 bases between. The CDR3 length is 14 residues. Per germline, CDR1 KGHSH and CDR2 LQKENI. The CDR3 region has the DNA TGTGCCAGCTCACCAGGGCTAGCTAACTATGGCTACACCTTC. The encoded protein is CASSPGLANYGYTF.

This clonotype occurred a few times. The V gene is TRBV29-1, the J gene TRBJ1-1, with 7 bases that match TRBD1. V gave up 6 bases and J gave up 1 base; unmatched junction bases: 5. The CDR3 loop spans 13 amino acids. CDR1 SQVTM and CDR2 ANQGSEA come from the germline V gene. The CDR3 coding sequence is TGCAGCGTAGGAGGGGGCCGGAACACTGAAGCTTTCTTT. The encoded protein is CSVGGGRNTEAFF. Variable domain in full (rest from reference TRBV29-1 and TRBJ1-1): SAVISQKPSRDICQRGTSLTIQCQVDSQVTMMFWYRQQPGQSLTLIATANQGSEATYESGFVIDKFPISRPNLTFSTLTVSNMSPEDSSIYLCSVGGGRNTEAFFGQGTRLTVV.

This clonotype was recorded a few times. The chain couples TRBV7-9 to TRBJ2-5, with D possibly TRBD1 on 6 matching bases. This CDR3 region has 15 residues. CDR1 and CDR2 from the germline V gene are SEHNR and FQNEAQ (reference sequence). The ends were cut back, 5 bases at V and 2 bases at J, with 15 bases in the middle. The CDR3 nucleotides read TGTGCCAGCAGCGCCGTAGGACAGTTACAAGAGACCCAGTACTTC. It encodes CASSAVGQLQETQYF.

V usage is TRBV10-3 and J usage is TRBJ2-4, with D possibly being TRBD2 (6 bases). CDR3 length equals 13 residues. Per germline, CDR1 ENHRY and CDR2 SYGVKD. Trimming took off 8 bases at V and 2 bases at J, with 10 bases between the two ends. The CDR3 coding sequence is TGTGCCATCGGAGGGGATACCAAAAACATTCAGTACTTC. It yields the protein CAIGGDTKNIQYF.

This clonotype was observed a handful of times. CDR3 sequence (DNA): TGTGCCAGTAGACAACATAGGTCGGACACTGAAGCTTTCTTT. Its translation: CASRQHRSDTEAFF. The chain is built from TRBV19 and TRBJ1-1; D call uncertain. This CDR3 comprises 14 residues. The V gene's germline CDR1 is LNHDA and CDR2 SQIVND (reference sequence). V was clipped by 6 bases and J by 3 bases, with 14 bases between them.

In its sample, this clonotype was seen many times. V and J are TRBV2 and TRBJ2-7; D gene unclear. Germline V gene lookup returns CDR1 SNHLY and CDR2 FYNNEI. Trimming removed 2 bases at V and 3 bases at J, with 11 bases between. The CDR3 runs 14 residues. The CDR3 DNA reads as TGTGCCAGCAGTGAAAAGGCGCTCCGCTACGAGCAGTACTTC. It encodes CASSEKALRYEQYF.

This clonotype was observed at least ten times. CDR3 sequence reads: CARKKRDTEAFF. For the CDR3, the DNA is TGTGCCAGAAAAAAACGGGACACTGAAGCTTTCTTT. V gene TRBV28 combines with J gene TRBJ1-1; D is ambiguous. Deletions cut 9 bases from V and 3 bases from J, with 11 bases between. The CDR3 contains 12 residues. CDR1 MDHEN and CDR2 SYDVKM come from the germline V gene.

This clonotype was observed at least ten times. The CDR3 DNA sequence: TGTGCCAGCGGGCGCTACGAGCAGTACTTC. This encodes CASGRYEQYF. V is TRBV28 and J is TRBJ2-7, with D unresolved. CDR1 and CDR2 (germline): MDHEN, SYDVKM. This CDR3 has 10 amino acids. The V and J ends lost 8 bases and 3 bases respectively, with 5 bases between them.